A selection of T cell receptor beta chains follows, all from one sample in a study of PD-L1 blockade in urothelial cancer. Generated by immunoSEQ multiplex PCR, the TCRdb table keeps only in-frame clones and is missing some. The sample carries some 51,000 clones, approximately 90% recorded once. The sample consisted of PBMCs, taken around atezolizumab (anti-PD-L1) treatment. These TCRs come from a man aged 60 to 75 with urothelial cancer. Both conserved end residues are part of each CDR3. Each record gives: clone size, V gene, D gene, J gene, CDR3 DNA, CDR3 protein. D genes are given only for firm matches. Clone sizes are given selectively: once, few, many, or a class where the clone is expanded.

clone_size: NA
v_call: TRBV5-6
d_call: TRBD2
j_call: TRBJ2-2
cdr3_nt: TGTGCCAGCAGCGTTACCCGGGGACTAGGCACCGGGGAGCTGTTTTTT
cdr3_aa: CASSVTRGLGTGELFF

clone_size: NA
v_call: TRBV23-1
d_call: NA
j_call: TRBJ2-2
cdr3_nt: TGCGCCAGCAGTCATTACGCAGGGTCGAACACCGGGGAGCTGTTTTTT
cdr3_aa: CASSHYAGSNTGELFF

clone_size: NA
v_call: TRBV6-5
d_call: TRBD2
j_call: TRBJ2-7
cdr3_nt: TGTGCCAGCAGTTACGTGGGAGGGTCATCCTACGAGCAGTACTTC
cdr3_aa: CASSYVGGSSYEQYF

clone_size: NA
v_call: TRBV5-6
d_call: NA
j_call: TRBJ2-5
cdr3_nt: TGTGCCAGCAGCTGGCGTACAGGGACCGAGACCCAGTACTTC
cdr3_aa: CASSWRTGTETQYF

clone_size: NA
v_call: TRBV27
d_call: TRBD1
j_call: TRBJ2-7
cdr3_nt: TGTGCCAGCAGAACCGCCGGGACAGGGGTATACGAGCAGTACTTC
cdr3_aa: CASRTAGTGVYEQYF

clone_size: NA
v_call: TRBV6-1
d_call: NA
j_call: TRBJ1-2
cdr3_nt: TGTGCCAGCACCCTCACGGGGGGGTTTGGCTACACCTTC
cdr3_aa: CASTLTGGFGYTF

clone_size: NA
v_call: TRBV19
d_call: TRBD2
j_call: TRBJ2-3
cdr3_nt: TGTGCCAGTAGGCCTCGGACTAGCCGCACAGATACGCAGTATTTT
cdr3_aa: CASRPRTSRTDTQYF

clone_size: NA
v_call: TRBV28
d_call: NA
j_call: TRBJ1-2
cdr3_nt: TGTGCCAGCAGTTTAAACAGGGTGTTTACTAACTATGGCTACACCTTC
cdr3_aa: CASSLNRVFTNYGYTF

clone_size: NA
v_call: TRBV19
d_call: NA
j_call: TRBJ2-2
cdr3_nt: TGTGCCAGTAGTATAGAGGAGGGAACCGGGGAGCTGTTTTTT
cdr3_aa: CASSIEEGTGELFF

clone_size: NA
v_call: TRBV19
d_call: NA
j_call: TRBJ1-4
cdr3_nt: TGTGCCAGTAGTATAGGAGTTGCTTATGAAAAACTGTTTTTT
cdr3_aa: CASSIGVAYEKLFF

clone_size: once
v_call: TRBV11-2
d_call: TRBD1
j_call: TRBJ2-7
cdr3_nt: TGTGCCAGCAGCTCCCGGACAGGGGGGCACGAGCAGTACTTC
cdr3_aa: CASSSRTGGHEQYF

clone_size: NA
v_call: TRBV29-1
d_call: NA
j_call: TRBJ2-7
cdr3_nt: TGCAGCGTTGAACAGGGAGGCGACGAGCAGTACTTC
cdr3_aa: CSVEQGGDEQYF

clone_size: NA
v_call: TRBV7-9
d_call: TRBD1
j_call: TRBJ1-4
cdr3_nt: TGTGCCAGCAGCTTAGCGGGACAGGGGGCATTTAATGAAAAACTGTTTTTT
cdr3_aa: CASSLAGQGAFNEKLFF

clone_size: NA
v_call: TRBV9
d_call: NA
j_call: TRBJ1-3
cdr3_nt: TGTGCCAGCAGCGTAGGCGGCAGGGATGGAAACACCATATATTTT
cdr3_aa: CASSVGGRDGNTIYF

clone_size: NA
v_call: TRBV11-3
d_call: NA
j_call: TRBJ2-2
cdr3_nt: TGTGCCAGCAGCTCCCGAGGGTTCGGGGAGCTGTTTTTT
cdr3_aa: CASSSRGFGELFF

clone_size: once
v_call: TRBV9
d_call: TRBD2
j_call: TRBJ2-3
cdr3_nt: TGTGCCAGCAGCTCACCGGGACTAGCGAGCTTGGATACGCAGTATTTT
cdr3_aa: CASSSPGLASLDTQYF

clone_size: few
v_call: TRBV30
d_call: NA
j_call: TRBJ1-4
cdr3_nt: TGTGCCTGTTCGAGTGTAGGGGAAGAAAAACTGTTTTTT
cdr3_aa: CACSSVGEEKLFF

clone_size: NA
v_call: TRBV6-1
d_call: TRBD1
j_call: TRBJ1-6
cdr3_nt: TGTGCCAGCACCTCAGGGGGCGCAGGTAATTCACCCCTCCACTTT
cdr3_aa: CASTSGGAGNSPLHF

clone_size: NA
v_call: TRBV7-9
d_call: NA
j_call: TRBJ1-1
cdr3_nt: TGTGCCAGCAGCTCCCCCGGGGGTGAAGCTTTCTTT
cdr3_aa: CASSSPGGEAFF

clone_size: NA
v_call: TRBV5-4
d_call: TRBD2
j_call: TRBJ2-7
cdr3_nt: TGTGCCAGCACCCCAGGACTAGCGGGAGTTAATGCGTACGAGCAGTACTTC
cdr3_aa: CASTPGLAGVNAYEQYF

clone_size: NA
v_call: TRBV7-9
d_call: TRBD2
j_call: TRBJ2-5
cdr3_nt: TGTGCCAGCAGCTCGCAACTAGCGGGGGGGCTAGAGACCCAGTACTTC
cdr3_aa: CASSSQLAGGLETQYF

clone_size: NA
v_call: TRBV19
d_call: NA
j_call: TRBJ1-3
cdr3_nt: TGTGCCAGTACCCACCAGGGTTCTGGAAACACCATATATTTT
cdr3_aa: CASTHQGSGNTIYF

clone_size: NA
v_call: TRBV6-1
d_call: NA
j_call: TRBJ1-2
cdr3_nt: TGTGCCAGCAGTGAAGTCACCACCGGTGGCTACACCTTC
cdr3_aa: CASSEVTTGGYTF

clone_size: NA
v_call: TRBV7-2
d_call: NA
j_call: TRBJ2-5
cdr3_nt: TGTGCCAGCAGCTTAGCACCGGCGGCAGGGCAAGAGACCCAGTACTTC
cdr3_aa: CASSLAPAAGQETQYF

clone_size: NA
v_call: TRBV5-6
d_call: NA
j_call: TRBJ1-6
cdr3_nt: TGTGCCAGCAGCTTGGGTCCCCCCGGACAGATAAATTCACCCCTCCACTTT
cdr3_aa: CASSLGPPGQINSPLHF

clone_size: once
v_call: TRBV7-2
d_call: TRBD2
j_call: TRBJ2-1
cdr3_nt: TGTGCCAGCAGAAAACTAGCGGGAGTGGGCAATGAGCAGTTCTTC
cdr3_aa: CASRKLAGVGNEQFF

clone_size: NA
v_call: TRBV9
d_call: TRBD1
j_call: TRBJ1-2
cdr3_nt: TGTGCCAGCAGCGTAACAGGGGGCGATGGCTACACCTTC
cdr3_aa: CASSVTGGDGYTF

clone_size: once
v_call: TRBV10-3
d_call: TRBD2
j_call: TRBJ2-7
cdr3_nt: TGTGCCATCAGTGGAGGGCCCGGGGGGACCTACGAGCAGTACTTC
cdr3_aa: CAISGGPGGTYEQYF

clone_size: NA
v_call: TRBV11-2
d_call: NA
j_call: TRBJ2-7
cdr3_nt: TGTGCCAGCAGCTTAGTGGAGGCCTACGAGCAGTACTTC
cdr3_aa: CASSLVEAYEQYF

clone_size: NA
v_call: TRBV4-1
d_call: NA
j_call: TRBJ2-3
cdr3_nt: TGCGCCAGCAGCCAAGCGGGGTTCGGCACAGATACGCAGTATTTT
cdr3_aa: CASSQAGFGTDTQYF

clone_size: NA
v_call: TRBV9
d_call: NA
j_call: TRBJ1-2
cdr3_nt: TGTGCCAGCAGCCCGCGACAGGCCTCTCGTGGCTACACCTTC
cdr3_aa: CASSPRQASRGYTF

clone_size: NA
v_call: TRBV7-2
d_call: NA
j_call: TRBJ2-7
cdr3_nt: TGTGCCAGCAGCTTACAAGCGGGCACCTCCTACGAGCAGTACTTC
cdr3_aa: CASSLQAGTSYEQYF

clone_size: NA
v_call: TRBV4-1
d_call: NA
j_call: TRBJ2-6
cdr3_nt: TGCGCCAGCAGCCAAGTCAGGGGGGCTGGGGCCAACGTCCTGACTTTC
cdr3_aa: CASSQVRGAGANVLTF

clone_size: NA
v_call: TRBV25-1
d_call: TRBD1
j_call: TRBJ2-1
cdr3_nt: TGTGCCAGCAGTGACGACAGGGGGAGCAATGAGCAGTTCTTC
cdr3_aa: CASSDDRGSNEQFF

clone_size: NA
v_call: TRBV11-2
d_call: NA
j_call: TRBJ2-5
cdr3_nt: TGTGCCAGCAGCTTAGTGTCTCAGAAAGAGACCCAGTACTTC
cdr3_aa: CASSLVSQKETQYF

clone_size: NA
v_call: TRBV19
d_call: TRBD1
j_call: TRBJ1-3
cdr3_nt: TGTGCCAGTAGTATGGTTACAGGGGGCTCTGGAAACACCATATATTTT
cdr3_aa: CASSMVTGGSGNTIYF

clone_size: NA
v_call: TRBV7-2
d_call: TRBD1
j_call: TRBJ2-7
cdr3_nt: TGTGCCAGCAGCTTTAGGGACAGGGCGCAGTACTTC
cdr3_aa: CASSFRDRAQYF

clone_size: NA
v_call: TRBV6-5
d_call: TRBD1
j_call: TRBJ2-3
cdr3_nt: TGTGCCAGCAGTACAGGGGAAAGAAATACGCAGTATTTT
cdr3_aa: CASSTGERNTQYF

clone_size: NA
v_call: TRBV7-2
d_call: TRBD1
j_call: TRBJ2-5
cdr3_nt: TGTGCCAGCACCCTTAGGGGGCAGGGTAACCAAGAGACCCAGTACTTC
cdr3_aa: CASTLRGQGNQETQYF

clone_size: once
v_call: TRBV30
d_call: TRBD1
j_call: TRBJ1-4
cdr3_nt: TGTGCCTGGAGTCCCCTCAAAAATCTCCTGGACAGGGGAACTAATGAAAAACTGTTTTTT
cdr3_aa: CAWSPLKNLLDRGTNEKLFF

clone_size: few
v_call: TRBV7-3
d_call: NA
j_call: TRBJ1-5
cdr3_nt: TGTGCCAGCAGCACATCCGGGACAAATAGCAATCAGCCCCAGCATTTT
cdr3_aa: CASSTSGTNSNQPQHF

clone_size: NA
v_call: TRBV28
d_call: TRBD2
j_call: TRBJ2-3
cdr3_nt: TGTGCCAGCCGGGGACTAGCGGGGACATTTATAAACACAGATACGCAGTATTTT
cdr3_aa: CASRGLAGTFINTDTQYF